Listed below are T cell receptor beta chains from one sample, sequenced in a study of cytomegalovirus exposure and HLA in healthy donors. The data were produced by immunoSEQ multiplex PCR, yet TCRdb's version contains in-frame clones alone and is incomplete. Of under 200,000 clones in the sample, 82% are singletons; the top ten hold 8.5%. Sequences were obtained from PBMCs. The receptors originated from a male donor in good health and CMV-seropositive. CDR3s include the opening cysteine and the closing phenylalanine or tryptophan. D genes are given only for firm matches. Clone size, where shown, is once, few, many, or a class for clones that have expanded.

TRBD1 TRBJ2-5 . TRBV7-2 CASSTLKGQGLKTQYF TGTGCCAGCAGCACCCTCAAGGGACAGGGCTTGAAGACCCAGTACTTC
. TRBJ1-6 . TRBV1 CTSRRRQHPLHF TGCACCAGCAGAAGGAGACAGCACCCCCTCCACTTT
TRBD1 TRBJ1-1 . TRBV5-5 CASSGQAWNTEAFF TGTGCCAGCAGCGGACAGGCTTGGAACACTGAAGCTTTCTTT
TRBD2 TRBJ2-2 . TRBV29-1 CGIASGGANTGELFF TGCGGTATAGCTAGCGGGGGCGCGAACACCGGGGAGCTGTTTTTT
. TRBJ1-1 . TRBV18 CASSRLTGLNTEAFF TGTGCCAGCTCACGCCTTACAGGTTTGAACACTGAAGCTTTCTTT
. TRBJ2-5 . TRBV23-1 CASSQWGREKQETQYF TGCGCCAGCAGTCAATGGGGCAGAGAAAAACAAGAGACCCAGTACTTC
. TRBJ1-2 few TRBV14 CASSQWQIYGYTF TGTGCCAGCAGCCAATGGCAGATCTATGGCTACACCTTC
. TRBJ1-1 . TRBV30 CAWSVQQNTEAFF TGTGCCTGGAGTGTACAGCAGAACACTGAAGCTTTCTTT
. TRBJ2-1 . TRBV28 CASSPTTTKRYNEQFF TGTGCCAGCAGTCCAACTACCACGAAACGGTACAATGAGCAGTTCTTC
. TRBJ2-5 . TRBV4-3 CASSQELSTGYQETQYF TGCGCCAGCAGCCAAGAGCTTTCAACAGGGTACCAAGAGACCCAGTACTTC
TRBD1 TRBJ2-7 few TRBV28 CASSKQGAKSSYEQYF TGTGCCAGCAGTAAGCAGGGGGCGAAAAGCTCCTACGAGCAGTACTTC
. TRBJ1-1 . TRBV4-1 CASSQEWEGVLTRNTEAFF TGCGCCAGCAGCCAAGAATGGGAGGGGGTCCTTACTCGGAACACTGAAGCTTTCTTT
TRBD2 TRBJ2-7 once TRBV10-1 CASSPSGSSYEQYF TGCGCCAGCAGTCCCAGCGGGAGCTCCTACGAGCAGTACTTC
TRBD1 TRBJ2-7 . TRBV19 CASSINPGTGGEQYF TGTGCCAGTAGTATAAATCCCGGGACAGGGGGCGAGCAGTACTTC
TRBD2 TRBJ2-5 . TRBV30 CAWGSTSGKETQYF TGTGCCTGGGGGTCGACTAGCGGGAAAGAGACCCAGTACTTC
. TRBJ1-1 . TRBV9 CASSATDGLNTEAFF TGTGCCAGCAGCGCCACCGACGGACTTAACACTGAAGCTTTCTTT
TRBD2 TRBJ2-1 . TRBV7-6 CASSLAGGLNEQFF TGTGCCAGCAGCTTAGCGGGAGGGCTAAATGAGCAGTTCTTC
. TRBJ2-7 . TRBV7-2 CASSNTGSRGREQYF TGTGCCAGCAGTAACACAGGGAGCAGAGGTAGGGAGCAGTACTTC
. TRBJ1-1 . TRBV7-9 CASRNKDRLNTEAFF TGTGCCAGCAGGAACAAGGACAGACTGAACACTGAAGCTTTCTTT
. TRBJ1-1 . TRBV4-3 CASRDVGGNTEAFF TGCGCCAGCAGGGATGTAGGGGGGAACACTGAAGCTTTCTTT
TRBD1 TRBJ2-7 . TRBV4-1 CASSQDGTEWSEQYF TGCGCCAGCAGCCAAGACGGGACAGAATGGTCCGAGCAGTACTTC
. TRBJ2-2 . TRBV4-3 CASSQEPDGELFF TGCGCCAGCAGCCAAGAACCAGACGGGGAGCTGTTTTTT
. TRBJ1-2 . TRBV9 CASSDAGGYTF TGTGCCAGCAGCGACGCCGGTGGCTACACCTTC
. TRBJ1-5 . TRBV7-8 CASSSDRDQPQHF TGTGCCAGCAGCTCCGACAGAGATCAGCCCCAGCATTTT
TRBD2 TRBJ2-7 . TRBV18 CASSPPLAGTGEQYF TGTGCCAGCTCACCACCCCTAGCGGGGACGGGGGAGCAGTACTTC
. TRBJ1-5 few TRBV5-1 CASSLMGGVGNQPQHF TGCGCCAGCAGCTTGATGGGGGGTGTCGGCAATCAGCCCCAGCATTTT
. TRBJ1-5 . TRBV7-9 CASSGYNQPQHF TGTGCCTCGTCAGGGTACAATCAGCCCCAGCATTTT
. TRBJ1-1 . TRBV6-5 CASSYGVMGGGTEAFF TGTGCCAGCAGTTACGGAGTGATGGGTGGGGGGACTGAAGCTTTCTTT
TRBD1 TRBJ1-2 . TRBV5-1 CASSLEEGAGGGYTF TGCGCCAGCAGCTTGGAGGAGGGGGCAGGGGGTGGCTACACCTTC
TRBD2 TRBJ2-1 . TRBV6-5 CASNLAGDNEQFF TGTGCCAGCAATCTAGCGGGAGACAATGAGCAGTTCTTC
. TRBJ2-3 . TRBV7-6 CASSHSMGRSPGTQYF TGTGCCAGCAGCCACTCGATGGGAAGGAGCCCAGGGACGCAGTATTTT
TRBD1 TRBJ1-1 . TRBV5-1 CASNPGQMNTEAFF TGCGCCAGCAACCCGGGACAGATGAACACTGAAGCTTTCTTT
. TRBJ2-7 . TRBV28 CASASLYYEQYF TGTGCCAGCGCATCACTTTACTACGAGCAGTACTTC
. TRBJ1-5 . TRBV5-5 CASSLARGDNQPQHF TGTGCCAGCAGCTTGGCCAGGGGAGACAATCAGCCCCAGCATTTT
TRBD1 TRBJ2-7 . TRBV5-4 CASSLASGGSGYEQYF TGTGCCAGCAGCTTGGCGTCAGGGGGCAGTGGCTACGAGCAGTACTTC
. TRBJ1-1 . TRBV9 CASNRGNTEAFF TGTGCCAGCAACCGGGGGAACACTGAAGCTTTCTTT
. TRBJ2-3 once TRBV5-1 CASSLGVGSKTDTQYF TGCGCCAGCAGCTTAGGTGTCGGGAGTAAAACAGATACGCAGTATTTT
. TRBJ2-2 few TRBV7-2 CASSLAAGGELFF TGTGCCAGCAGCTTAGCCGCGGGCGGGGAGCTGTTTTTT
. TRBJ1-2 . TRBV19 CASSIAPVNYGYTF TGTGCCAGTAGTATAGCTCCAGTAAACTATGGCTACACCTTC
TRBD1 TRBJ2-7 . TRBV28 CASSFTGGGSSYEQYF TGTGCCAGCAGTTTTACAGGGGGTGGATCATCCTACGAGCAGTACTTC